These 31 T cell receptor beta chains came from one sample sequenced in a study of T cells in Graves' hyperthyroidism and ophthalmopathy. It was RNA transcripts that yielded the amplified TCR beta CDR3 regions. First-round RT-PCR of the TCR CDR3 relied on the HTBI primer set. MiXCR, run by TCRdb on the multiplex PCR reads, gives a single entry per CDR3 protein. The sample lists approximately 380,000 distinct CDR3 sequences, about 18% seen once, with around 4% in the top ten. The material sequenced was blood. Every receptor here comes from a woman between 18 and 29 years old with Graves' hyperthyroidism.

This clonotype was seen many times. The chain uses TRBV7-2 and TRBJ2-7, with 8 bases that match TRBD2. The CDR3 runs to 15 residues. V shed 5 bases, J shed 6 bases, and the junction held 12 bases outside the gene matches. Germline V gene data show CDR1 as SGHTA and CDR2 as FQGNSA. The CDR3 DNA reads as TGTGCCAGCAGCCCCCTGGCGCGGGGGGCCGGCGAGCAGTACTTC. The encoded protein is CASSPLARGAGEQYF.

This clonotype was recorded at least ten times. The rearrangement links TRBV20-1 to TRBJ2-2, with D possibly being TRBD1 (6 bases). V dropped 4 bases and J dropped 7 bases, with 13 bases sitting between them. CDR3 length: 13 amino acids. The V gene's germline CDR1 is DFQATT and CDR2 SNEGSKA (reference sequence). In DNA, the CDR3 is TGCAGTGCTACCAACAGGGATTTCGGGGAGCTGTTTTTT. Its protein is CSATNRDFGELFF.

The table lists this clonotype with many counts. J is TRBJ1-2 and V is TRBV4-1; the D gene is possibly TRBD1 (6 bases). The germline CDR1 and CDR2 sequences are MGHRA and YSYEKL. The CDR3 is made up of 13 amino acids. Between the trimmed V and J ends, which lost 3 bases and 7 bases, there was a span of 12 bases. CDR3 residues: CASSQESGVGYTF. CDR3 DNA: TGCGCCAGCAGCCAGGAATCAGGGGTTGGCTACACCTTC.

In its sample, this clonotype was seen many times. This rearrangement joins TRBV3-1 to TRBJ1-1, with 8 bases identical to TRBD1. Per the germline V gene, CDR1 is LGHDT and CDR2 is YNNKEL (reference sequence). V shed 4 bases, J shed 1 base, and the junction held 5 bases outside the gene matches. There are 15 residues in the CDR3. This chain's CDR3 is CASSPRQGTNTEAFF. Written as DNA, the CDR3 is TGTGCCAGCAGCCCAAGACAGGGGACGAACACTGAAGCTTTCTTT.

This clonotype showed up many times. This rearrangement joins TRBV12-3 or TRBV12-4 to TRBJ2-7; 7 nucleotides agree with TRBD1. V was pared by 6 bases and J by 3 bases, with 5 bases of the junction left unmatched. The CDR3 sequence is 13 residues long. The CDR3 DNA is TGTGCCAGCAGCCCGGACAGGTTCTACGAGCAGTACTTC. Amino acid sequence: CASSPDRFYEQYF.

Only a few counts were recorded for this clonotype. This chain connects TRBV5-1 to TRBJ1-6, with a possible D match to TRBD1 (6 bases). V was clipped by 4 bases and J by 7 bases, with 15 bases between them. The CDR3 spans 15 residues. Germline V gene lookup returns CDR1 SGHRS and CDR2 YFSETQ. CDR3 DNA sequence: TGCGCCAGCAGCGTCGGGTCCGGGGGCAATTCACCCCTCCACTTT. Translating it yields CASSVGSGGNSPLHF.

This clonotype was detected ten times or more. This chain uses TRBV6-1 with TRBJ2-4; D is perhaps TRBD2 (5 bases). The germline V gene has CDR1 MNHNS and CDR2 SASEGT. This CDR3 has 14 residues. V lost 1 base and J 7 bases, leaving 11 bases between the germline ends. DNA for the CDR3: TGTGCCAGCAGTGAAGGAGGGATTGGGAACATTCAGTACTTC. Protein product: CASSEGGIGNIQYF.

This clonotype occurred many times. The rearrangement uses TRBV10-3 and TRBJ2-7; tentatively, D is TRBD2 (5 bases). Germline lookup yields CDR1 ENHRY and CDR2 SYGVKD. The CDR3 runs 19 residues. The V gene lost 3 bases and the J gene lost 2 bases, with 26 bases spanning the gap. DNA for the CDR3: TGTGCCATCAGTGACCCCACCTGGACTGACGTTAAAATTCCCTACGAGCAGTACTTC. Protein product: CAISDPTWTDVKIPYEQYF.

This clonotype showed up many times. This chain links TRBV13 with TRBJ1-2; D is perhaps TRBD1 (5 bases). V lost 0 bases to trimming and J lost 5 bases, with 31 bases between them. Per germline, CDR1 PRHDT and CDR2 FYEKMQ (reference sequence). This CDR3 has 21 amino acids. For the CDR3, the DNA is TGTGCCAGCAGCTTAGGACAGCGTGGCTTTCAGGGAAGAGATGGGGATTATGGCTACACCTTC. This gives the protein CASSLGQRGFQGRDGDYGYTF.

The chain employs TRBV4-1 and TRBJ1-5; D unclear. Trimming removed 0 bases at V and 3 bases at J, with 6 bases between. Germline V gives CDR1 MGHRA, CDR2 YSYEKL. CDR3 length: 14 amino acids. The CDR3 nucleotides read TGCGCCAGCAGCCAAGAGGGGAACAATCAGCCCCAGCATTTT. Protein product: CASSQEGNNQPQHF.

The chain couples TRBV15 to TRBJ2-7; a weak D match, TRBD2 (6 bases). CDR1 and CDR2 (germline): LNHNV, YYDKDF (reference sequence). This CDR3 is built from 14 residues. V lost 0 bases and J lost 6, with 12 bases in between. The CDR3 nucleotides read TGTGCCACCAGCAGAGACGGGACTGTGGGCGAGCAGTACTTC. This gives the protein CATSRDGTVGEQYF.

The chain carries TRBV15 and TRBJ1-5, with D maybe TRBD1 (6 bases). V lost 3 bases to trimming and J lost 6 bases, with 12 bases between them. In germline, CDR1 is LNHNV, CDR2 YYDKDF (reference sequence). The CDR3 consists of 14 residues. CDR3 sequence reads: CATSSKGGTQPQHF. The CDR3 DNA sequence: TGTGCCACCAGCAGCAAGGGGGGAACTCAGCCCCAGCATTTT. Complete variable domain (other parts from reference TRBV15 and TRBJ1-5): DAMVIQNPRYQVTQFGKPVTLSCSQTLNHNVMYWYQQKSSQAPKLLFHYYDKDFNNEADTPDNFQSRRPNTSFCFLDIRSPGLGDTAMYLCATSSKGGTQPQHFGDGTRLSIL.

In this sample, this clonotype turned up many times. V usage is TRBV27 and J usage is TRBJ1-2; TRBD1 matches 7 bases. CDR1 and CDR2 from the germline V gene are MNHEY and SMNVEV (reference sequence). The V gene end was trimmed by 2 bases and the J gene end by 5 bases; junction bases not matched to a gene: 8. The CDR3 covers 15 residues. The CDR3 bases are TGTGCCAGCAGTTTAGGGGGGACAGTAGAATATGGCTACACCTTC. Protein: CASSLGGTVEYGYTF.

This clonotype has ten or more counts. The chain links TRBV6-2 or TRBV6-3 to TRBJ1-2, with 7 bases lining up with TRBD1. Germline V gives CDR1 MNHEY, CDR2 SVGEGT. The CDR3 extends over 17 amino acids. With 5 bases clipped from V and 4 bases from J, the junction kept 16 bases outside the gene matches. The CDR3 protein is CASSGLTGKRRIYGYTF. CDR3 nucleotides: TGTGCCAGCAGTGGGCTGACAGGGAAGAGGAGGATCTATGGCTACACCTTC.

The table lists this clonotype with many counts. The chain has TRBV28 and TRBJ1-5; possibly TRBD1 for D (6 bases). The CDR3 contains 14 residues. The V end lost 5 bases, the J end lost 5 bases, and 13 bases lay between the germline ends. Germline V CDR1 and CDR2: MDHEN, SYDVKM. CDR3 sequence: CASSRRGYDQPQHF. The CDR3, as DNA: TGTGCCAGCAGTCGCAGGGGTTACGATCAGCCCCAGCATTTT.

This clonotype was counted many times. The chain has TRBV12-3 or TRBV12-4 and TRBJ2-7, with 7 bases identical to TRBD2. There are 13 residues in the CDR3. J gave up 5 bases and V 2 bases, and 3 bases lay outside the gene matches. The CDR3 coding sequence is TGTGCCAGCAGTTTAAGGGAGGGGAACGAGCAGTACTTC. Encoded protein: CASSLREGNEQYF.

This clonotype was detected many times. This chain uses TRBV7-9 with TRBJ2-7; D call uncertain. The ends were cut back, 3 bases at V and 6 bases at J, with 6 bases in the middle. The CDR3 extends over 11 amino acids. Germline V gives CDR1 SEHNR, CDR2 FQNEAQ (reference sequence). CDR3: CASSFGFEQYF. The CDR3 DNA reads TGTGCCAGCAGCTTCGGTTTCGAGCAGTACTTC.

The V and J genes are TRBV29-1 and TRBJ2-2, with D uncertain. This CDR3 is 13 amino acids long. CDR1 and CDR2 from the germline V gene are SQVTM and ANQGSEA. V lost 3 bases and J lost 1, with 6 bases in between. As DNA, the CDR3 is TGCAGCGTTGATAAGGGGAACACCGGGGAGCTGTTTTTT. This translates into CSVDKGNTGELFF.

Many counts were recorded for this clonotype. This sequence joins TRBV5-1 and TRBJ2-7, with TRBD2 matching 8 bases. Germline V gene data show CDR1 as SGHRS and CDR2 as YFSETQ. V shed 4 bases and J 2 bases; nucleotides not matched to a gene: 8. The CDR3 has 15 residues. CDR3 residues: CASSKSSGLAYEQYF. CDR3 nucleotides: TGCGCCAGCAGCAAATCTAGCGGGCTAGCCTACGAGCAGTACTTC.

This clonotype has at least ten counts. V gene TRBV15 combines with J gene TRBJ1-1; D is unclear. Trimming took off 0 bases at V and 1 base at J, with 9 bases between the two ends. The length of the CDR3 is 15 residues. The germline CDR1 and CDR2 sequences are LNHNV and YYDKDF (reference sequence). The CDR3 DNA reads as TGTGCCACCAGCAGAGAGTATTGGCAGAACACTGAAGCTTTCTTT. Its protein product is CATSREYWQNTEAFF.

The chain has TRBV11-1 and TRBJ2-2; D might be TRBD2 (5 bases). The CDR3 consists of 16 residues. Per germline, CDR1 SGHAT and CDR2 FQDESV (reference sequence). The V end lost 4 bases, the J end lost 4 bases, and 16 bases lay between the germline ends. In DNA form, the CDR3 reads TGTGCCAGCAGCTCTCCTGCCCGGGAAGGCACCGGGGAGCTGTTTTTT. Amino acid sequence: CASSSPAREGTGELFF.

This clonotype has just a few counts. V and J are TRBV4-1 and TRBJ1-1; D remains unclear. The CDR3 has 15 amino acids. CDR1 and CDR2 (germline): MGHRA, YSYEKL. Trimming took off 7 bases at V and 3 bases at J, with 18 bases between the two ends. The CDR3 nucleotides are TGCGCCAGCAACAACGTGGCAGGCGGATACACTGAAGCTTTCTTT. Amino acids: CASNNVAGGYTEAFF.

J is TRBJ1-1 and V is TRBV7-2; possible D gene TRBD1, 5 bases. CDR3 length: 14 residues. Between the trimmed V and J ends, which lost 0 bases and 5 bases, there was a span of 10 bases. Germline CDR1 reads SGHTA; CDR2 reads FQGNSA. The CDR3 region is CASSLARPGTEAFF. As DNA, the CDR3 is TGTGCCAGCAGCTTAGCGAGGCCAGGGACTGAAGCTTTCTTT.

This clonotype was detected many times. The chain is built from TRBV7-3 and TRBJ2-7, with a possible D match to TRBD2 (6 bases). Germline V lookup: CDR1 SGHTA, CDR2 FQGTGA. The CDR3 loop spans 14 amino acids. Trimming took 3 bases from V and 5 from J, leaving 14 bases between them. CDR3: CASSFTGLRDEQYF. The CDR3 nucleotides read TGTGCCAGCAGCTTCACGGGACTCCGGGACGAGCAGTACTTC. The complete variable domain, with remaining parts taken from reference TRBV7-3 and TRBJ2-7, reads GAGVSQTPSNKVTEKGKYVELRCDPISGHTALYWYRQSLGQGPEFLIYFQGTGAADDSGLPNDRFFAVRPEGSVSTLKIQRTERGDSAVYLCASSFTGLRDEQYFGPGTRLTVT.

This clonotype was seen ten or more times. This rearrangement joins TRBV6-5 to TRBJ1-2; D call uncertain. Germline assignment: CDR1 MNHEY and CDR2 SVGAGI. The CDR3 totals 16 residues. The ends were cut back, 0 bases at V and 4 bases at J, with 15 bases in the middle. CDR3 in DNA: TGTGCCAGCAGTTACTCGATAATAGGGATCTCCTATGGCTACACCTTC. Translated: CASSYSIIGISYGYTF.

This sequence joins TRBV3-1 and TRBJ2-1; D is possibly TRBD1 or TRBD2 (5 bases each). The CDR3 is 12 amino acids. Trimming removed 3 bases at V and 12 bases at J, with 12 bases between. Germline V gives CDR1 LGHDT, CDR2 YNNKEL (reference sequence). The CDR3 is CASSQGTARQFF. The CDR3 DNA reads TGTGCCAGCAGCCAGGGGACCGCGCGGCAGTTCTTC.

At least ten counts were recorded for this clonotype. V is TRBV5-1 and J is TRBJ1-2; no clear D gene. Germline V CDR1 and CDR2: SGHRS, YFSETQ. This CDR3 is built from 16 residues. Trimming shortened V by 5 bases and J by 5 bases, and 22 bases separated the two germline ends. In DNA form, the CDR3 reads TGCGCCAGCAGATGGGCCAGCGAAAAACAATTTTATGGCTACACCTTC. It encodes CASRWASEKQFYGYTF.

This clonotype has a count of ten or more. The CDR3 loop is CASSYPSSRGHPDWAFF. The CDR3 DNA is TGTGCCAGCAGTTACCCCTCATCCAGGGGGCATCCCGATTGGGCTTTCTTT. This chain uses TRBV28 with TRBJ1-1; 8 bases align to TRBD1. Germline V gene data show CDR1 as MDHEN and CDR2 as SYDVKM. V lost 4 bases to trimming and J lost 11 bases; unmatched junction nucleotides: 21. The CDR3 runs to 17 residues.

Many counts were recorded for this clonotype. At one of its ends the junction is not consistent with the germline gene, which may arise from a read error. J is TRBJ2-4 and V is TRBV12-3 or TRBV12-4; 7 bases line up with TRBD1. The CDR3 runs to 13 residues. In DNA, the CDR3 is TGTGCCAGCAGTAAACAGGGGAGTGACATTAAGTACTTC. Amino acids: CASSKQGSDIKYF.

This clonotype has a count of ten or more. This chain's CDR3 is CASSTPSDTEAFF. Here the CDR3 DNA reads TGTGCCAGTAGTACCCCAAGTGACACTGAAGCTTTCTTT. The chain recombines TRBV19 with TRBJ1-1; D is undetermined. Germline CDR1 LNHDA, CDR2 SQIVND (reference sequence). The CDR3 length is 13 residues. V lost 4 bases, J lost 3 bases, and 9 bases lay in between.

The V and J genes are TRBV6-5 and TRBJ2-2; tentatively, D is TRBD1 or TRBD2 (6 bases each). Germline values: CDR1 MNHEY, CDR2 SVGAGI. CDR3 length equals 16 residues. Trimming took off 2 bases at V and 2 bases at J, with 12 bases between the two ends. CDR3: CASSYDSGGNTGELFF. The DNA of the CDR3 is TGTGCCAGCAGTTACGATTCCGGGGGCAACACCGGGGAGCTGTTTTTT.